A selection of T cell receptor beta chains follows, all from one sample in a study of cytomegalovirus exposure and HLA in healthy donors. This table comes from immunoSEQ multiplex PCR, and its TCRdb copy is limited to in-frame clones, with some not included. The table includes about 210,000 clones, approximately 81% detected once. What was sequenced was PBMCs. These receptors all come from a man aged 25 to 40 in good health and CMV-seronegative. Both conserved end residues are part of each CDR3. Part of the rows lack a size; the others show once, few, many or a class for expanded clones.

NA	TRBV28	TRBJ1-1	CASSLRGGEAFF
NA	TRBV4-1	TRBJ2-6	CASSPLPGRDRAGTGANVLTF
NA	TRBV4-3	TRBJ2-3	CASSQEGAGGDTQYF
NA	TRBV10-3	TRBJ2-1	CAISESGGAENEQFF
once	TRBV28	TRBJ2-7	CASSFPQGAGFSYEQYF
NA	TRBV5-4	TRBJ2-2	CASSLAGRNTGELFF
NA	TRBV6-5	TRBJ1-2	CASSYSTGPGGYGYTF
NA	TRBV6-1	TRBJ2-7	CASSEAIWTTRGKEQYF
few	TRBV7-9	TRBJ2-5	CASSRETQYF
few	TRBV2	TRBJ2-7	CASRDRDICHF
NA	TRBV7-3	TRBJ1-3	CASSLSGGSGNTIYF
few	TRBV11-1	TRBJ1-2	CASSSTGDHGYTF
NA	TRBV7-9	TRBJ2-7	CASSLAGSSYEQYF
NA	TRBV7-9	TRBJ2-1	CASSSRTGTPPKQFF
few	TRBV4-2	TRBJ2-1	CASSQERASGYNEQFF
NA	TRBV27	TRBJ1-5	CASSPASQGGRGQPQHF
once	TRBV5-4	TRBJ2-7	CASSLEGGGHYEQYF
NA	TRBV27	TRBJ1-6	CASSLGRTNNSPLHF
NA	TRBV28	TRBJ1-4	CASSFPRLGGNEKLFF
NA	TRBV7-9	TRBJ2-3	CASSTRGTSRDTQYF
NA	TRBV2	TRBJ2-4	CASRAAGGGGQNIQYF
NA	TRBV6-5	TRBJ2-1	CASSYYGSNEQFF
NA	TRBV5-4	TRBJ2-3	CASSPGGGGGAQDTQYF
NA	TRBV5-1	TRBJ1-3	CASFFRARGSDTIYF
few	TRBV5-4	TRBJ2-7	CASSRSGGGGPYEQYF
once	TRBV5-5	TRBJ2-7	CASSWTSGLYEQYF
NA	TRBV11-3	TRBJ1-2	CASSSEVQVYAMYHGYTF
NA	TRBV9	TRBJ2-3	CASSVGLAGGRSDTQYF
NA	TRBV28	TRBJ1-1	CASSEGGGPRGAFF
NA	TRBV5-4	TRBJ2-3	CASSSGDRAPTDTQYF
NA	TRBV28	TRBJ1-3	CASSLYLAGARGNTIYF
few	TRBV6-6	TRBJ1-1	CASSKDRATEAFF
NA	TRBV10-2	TRBJ1-1	CASSELRGGEAFF
few	TRBV6-1	TRBJ2-3	CASSGGGSTDTQYF
NA	TRBV18	TRBJ2-5	CASSGQGGETQYF
NA	TRBV7-2	TRBJ2-3	CASSLGGGPDTQYF
NA	TRBV9	TRBJ2-1	CASSPSGGTREQFF
NA	TRBV10-2	TRBJ2-7	CASRMGLAGPDEQYF
NA	TRBV7-9	TRBJ1-6	CASSLGQTHNSPLHF
NA	TRBV28	TRBJ2-7	CASSARGYEQYF
NA	TRBV19	TRBJ1-1	CASSISGAANTEAFF
NA	TRBV10-3	TRBJ2-7	CAISIRDVGSYEQYF
NA	TRBV11-2	TRBJ1-5	CASSRGLGQPQHF
NA	TRBV7-3	TRBJ2-7	CASSQQGRGRTYEQYF
NA	TRBV7-2	TRBJ1-6	CASSATGPYNSPLHF
NA	TRBV10-3	TRBJ2-2	CAISESLRGELFF
NA	TRBV7-8	TRBJ2-5	CASSWAQLAGGVETQYF
NA	TRBV4-1	TRBJ1-2	CASSPDLGQGWGYTF
NA	TRBV28	TRBJ2-3	CASSIWGTGESTDTQYF
NA	TRBV13	TRBJ1-3	CASSLAGAGNTIYF
NA	TRBV7-8	TRBJ1-2	CASRPDLKASNYGYTF
few	TRBV5-1	TRBJ2-2	CASSLDGGASTGELFF
NA	TRBV7-9	TRBJ2-5	CASSSVGARETQYF
NA	TRBV7-8	TRBJ2-5	CASSPGLAGGGGQETQYF
NA	TRBV18	TRBJ1-3	CASSPDTSGNTIYF
NA	TRBV7-2	TRBJ1-1	CASSLVTGTNTEAFF
NA	TRBV14	TRBJ1-2	CASSGRDRNYGYTF
NA	TRBV5-4	TRBJ2-3	CASSLPGGLSTDTQYF
NA	TRBV7-9	TRBJ1-1	CASSLGWDSGVRGTEAFF